Shown below are 10 T cell receptor beta chains from a single sample sequenced in a study of monozygotic twins with inflammatory bowel disease. TCRdb reanalyzed the 5' RACE reads and collapses them to one entry per CDR3 protein, without DNA. In all, the sample yields 400,000 or so distinct CDR3 sequences. The specimen was blood. The receptors were gathered from a human donor with ulcerative colitis or Crohn's disease, or a healthy co-twin of an affected twin (not recorded which).

V usage is TRBV5-1 and J usage is TRBJ2-2; TCRdb's D call of TRBD1 is untestable without DNA. In germline, CDR1 is SGHRS, CDR2 YFSETQ. The CDR3 spans 15 residues. The CDR3 is CASSTGQGNTGELFF.

The rearrangement joins TRBV7-3 to TRBJ2-3; TCRdb outputs TRBD2, but without DNA this stays unchecked. Germline V gene lookup returns CDR1 SGHTA and CDR2 FQGTGA. The CDR3 is 14 amino acids. CDR3 loop: CASSFGGGSDTQYF.

The chain joins TRBV27 to TRBJ2-7; TCRdb's assignment of TRBD1 cannot be checked, as there is no DNA. The germline CDR1 and CDR2 sequences are MNHEY and SMNVEV (reference sequence). This CDR3 has 13 residues. The CDR3 spells CASSGQGAYEQYF.

The gene calls are TRBV5-1 and TRBJ2-1; checking the TCRdb D call of TRBD1 is not possible without DNA. CDR3 size: 13 residues. CDR1 SGHRS and CDR2 YFSETQ come from the germline V gene. CDR3 sequence: CASSRDRNNEQFF.

The CDR3 reads CASTSLVTGYGPQHF. V usage is TRBV28 and J usage is TRBJ1-5; TCRdb's D gene call, TRBD1, goes unchecked for lack of DNA. Germline values: CDR1 MDHEN, CDR2 SYDVKM. CDR3 length equals 15 residues.

The CDR3 loop reads CASSQSGTVNYEQYF. The chain uses TRBV7-2 and TRBJ2-7; TCRdb names TRBD1, which stays unverified in the absence of DNA. The CDR3 spans 15 residues. CDR1 is SGHTA and CDR2 is FQGNSA in the germline V gene.

The chain uses TRBV6-2 or TRBV6-3 and TRBJ1-3. Germline lookup yields CDR1 MNHEY and CDR2 SVGEGT. The CDR3 runs to 13 residues. CDR3 sequence: CASPTVSGNTIYF.

This chain uses TRBV7-8 with TRBJ2-5; TCRdb's D gene call, TRBD1, goes unchecked for lack of DNA. The CDR3 runs 15 residues. Germline V gives CDR1 SGHVS, CDR2 FQNEAQ. This CDR3 reads CASSSPGGVGETQYF. The full variable domain, in which reference TRBV7-8 and TRBJ2-5 provide the parts outside the CDR3, is GAGVSQSPRYKVAKRGQDVALRCDPISGHVSLFWYQQALGQGPEFLTYFQNEAQLDKSGLPSDRFFAERPEGSVSTLKIQRTQQEDSAVYLCASSSPGGVGETQYFGPGTRLLVL.

This chain uses TRBV12-3 or TRBV12-4 with TRBJ1-4. This CDR3 comprises 13 residues. The CDR3 loop reads CASSSGVNEKLFF.

The gene calls are TRBV5-1 and TRBJ1-1; the D gene TCRdb calls, TRBD1, cannot be checked with no DNA. Germline loops: CDR1 SGHRS, CDR2 YFSETQ. The CDR3 is 14 amino acids. CDR3 in amino acids: CASSETDSNTEAFF.